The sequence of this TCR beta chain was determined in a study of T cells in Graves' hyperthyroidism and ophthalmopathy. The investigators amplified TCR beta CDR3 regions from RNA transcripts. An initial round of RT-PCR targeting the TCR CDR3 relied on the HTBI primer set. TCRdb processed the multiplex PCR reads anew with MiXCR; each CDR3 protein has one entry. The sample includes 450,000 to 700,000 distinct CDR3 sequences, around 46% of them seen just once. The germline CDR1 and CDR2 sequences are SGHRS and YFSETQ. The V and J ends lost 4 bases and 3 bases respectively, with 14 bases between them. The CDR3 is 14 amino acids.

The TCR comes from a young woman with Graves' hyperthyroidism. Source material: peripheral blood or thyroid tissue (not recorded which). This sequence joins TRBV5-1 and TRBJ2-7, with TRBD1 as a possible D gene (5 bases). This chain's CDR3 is CASSRQGDHYEQYF. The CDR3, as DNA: TGCGCCAGCAGCAGGCAGGGCGATCACTACGAGCAGTACTTC.